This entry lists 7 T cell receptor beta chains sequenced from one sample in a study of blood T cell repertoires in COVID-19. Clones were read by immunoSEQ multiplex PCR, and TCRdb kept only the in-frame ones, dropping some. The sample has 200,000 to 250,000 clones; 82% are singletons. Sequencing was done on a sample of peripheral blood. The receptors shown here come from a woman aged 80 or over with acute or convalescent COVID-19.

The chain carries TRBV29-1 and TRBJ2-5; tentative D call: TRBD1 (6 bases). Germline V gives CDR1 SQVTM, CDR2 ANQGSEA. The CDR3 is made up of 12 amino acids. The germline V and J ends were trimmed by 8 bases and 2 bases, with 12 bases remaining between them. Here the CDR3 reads CSLRTVQETQYF. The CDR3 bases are TGCAGCTTGAGGACAGTACAAGAGACCCAGTACTTC.

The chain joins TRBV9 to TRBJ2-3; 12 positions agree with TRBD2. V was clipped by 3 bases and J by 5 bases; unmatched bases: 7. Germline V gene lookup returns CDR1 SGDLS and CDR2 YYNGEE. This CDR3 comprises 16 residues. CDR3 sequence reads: CASSAETGLAGDTQYF. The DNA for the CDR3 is TGTGCCAGCAGCGCGGAGACGGGACTAGCGGGAGATACGCAGTATTTT.

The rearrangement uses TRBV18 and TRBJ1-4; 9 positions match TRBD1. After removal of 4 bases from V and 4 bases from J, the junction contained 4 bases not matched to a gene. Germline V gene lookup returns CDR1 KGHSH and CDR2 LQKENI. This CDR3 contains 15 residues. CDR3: CASSRTGQGNEKLFF. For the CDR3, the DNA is TGTGCCAGCTCACGAACGGGACAGGGTAATGAAAAACTGTTTTTT.

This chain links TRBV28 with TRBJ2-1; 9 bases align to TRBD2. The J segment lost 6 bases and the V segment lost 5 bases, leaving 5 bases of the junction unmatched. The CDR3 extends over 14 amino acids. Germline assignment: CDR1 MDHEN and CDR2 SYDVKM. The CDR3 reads CASSRWTSVNEQFF. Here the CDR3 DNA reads TGTGCCAGCAGTAGATGGACTAGCGTCAATGAGCAGTTCTTC.

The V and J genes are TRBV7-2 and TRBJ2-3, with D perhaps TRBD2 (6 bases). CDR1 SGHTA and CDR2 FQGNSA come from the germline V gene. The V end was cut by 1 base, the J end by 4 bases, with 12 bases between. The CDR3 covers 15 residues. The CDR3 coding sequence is TGTGCCAGCAGCTTAGACGGCGGGGTGGCAGATACGCAGTATTTT. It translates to CASSLDGGVADTQYF. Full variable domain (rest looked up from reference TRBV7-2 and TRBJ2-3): GAGVSQSPSNKVTEKGKDVELRCDPISGHTALYWYRQSLGQGLEFLIYFQGNSAPDKSGLPSDRFSAERTGGSVSTLTIQRTQQEDSAVYLCASSLDGGVADTQYFGPGTRLTVL.

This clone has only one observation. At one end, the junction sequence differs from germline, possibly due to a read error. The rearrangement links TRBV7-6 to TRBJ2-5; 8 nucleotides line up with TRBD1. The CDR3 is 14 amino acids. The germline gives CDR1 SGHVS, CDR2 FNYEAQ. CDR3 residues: CASSSQGAQVTQYF. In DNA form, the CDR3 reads TGTGCCAGCAGCTCTCAGGGGGCGCAAGTGACCCAGTACTTC.

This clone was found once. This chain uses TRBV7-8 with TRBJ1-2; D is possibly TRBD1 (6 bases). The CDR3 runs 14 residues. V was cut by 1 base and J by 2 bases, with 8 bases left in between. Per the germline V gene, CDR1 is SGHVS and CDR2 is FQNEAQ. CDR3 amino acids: CASSLGTDNYGYTF. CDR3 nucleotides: TGTGCCAGCAGCTTAGGGACAGACAACTATGGCTACACCTTC.